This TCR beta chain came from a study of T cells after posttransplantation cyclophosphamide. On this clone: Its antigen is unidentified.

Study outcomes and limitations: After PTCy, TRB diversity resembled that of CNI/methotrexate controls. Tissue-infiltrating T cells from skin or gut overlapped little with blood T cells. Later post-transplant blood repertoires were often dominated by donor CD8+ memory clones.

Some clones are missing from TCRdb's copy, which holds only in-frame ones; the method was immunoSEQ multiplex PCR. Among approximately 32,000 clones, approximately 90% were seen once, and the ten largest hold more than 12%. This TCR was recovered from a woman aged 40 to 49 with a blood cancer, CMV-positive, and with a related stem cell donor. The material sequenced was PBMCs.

The CDR3 nucleotides read TGTGCCAGTATGCCCGTCGACAGGGTAAACGAAAAACTGTTTTTT. Its translation is CASMPVDRVNEKLFF. V and J are TRBV19 and TRBJ1-4; 7 bases match TRBD1. This CDR3 spans 15 amino acids. CDR1 is LNHDA, CDR2 SQIVND, per germline (reference sequence). Trimming cost V 7 bases and J 8 bases; bases outside gene matches: 13.